The 12 T cell receptor beta chains presented below share a single source sample, sequenced in a study of cytomegalovirus exposure and HLA in healthy donors (dated by TCRdb to the late 2010s). The method behind the library was the immunoSEQ multiplex PCR assay. Drawn from immuneACCESS, this table holds only the in-frame rearrangements with V and J called that TCRdb kept. Clones are partly lost; checked studies trace under half to an unresolved V gene and leave the rest unexplained. Present in this sample are roughly 110,000 clones, about 85% of which were seen just once. About 1.8% of the sample is in the top ten clones. Sequencing was done on a sample of PBMCs. The origin of the receptors is a woman aged 18-35 years in good health and CMV-seropositive.

The CDR3 region has the DNA TGTGCCAGCAGTTTCGGGACAGGGGCTTTTCAGCCCCAGCATTTT. This encodes CASSFGTGAFQPQHF. The chain is built from TRBV28 and TRBJ1-5; 10 nucleotides match TRBD1. The V segment lost 3 bases and the J segment 6 bases; nucleotides outside the gene matches: 5. The germline CDR1 and CDR2 sequences are MDHEN and SYDVKM. This CDR3 region has 15 residues.

This chain joins TRBV19 and TRBJ1-2, with 9 bases identical to TRBD1. The CDR3 sequence is 14 residues long. Germline V CDR1 and CDR2: LNHDA, SQIVND (reference sequence). The V segment lost 7 bases and the J segment 0 bases; nucleotides outside the gene matches: 3. CDR3 amino acids: CASTRDRANYGYTF. The CDR3 nucleotides read TGTGCCAGTACTCGGGACAGGGCTAACTATGGCTACACCTTC. The entire variable domain, with the rest obtained from reference TRBV19 and TRBJ1-2, is as follows: DGGITQSPKYLFRKEGQNVTLSCEQNLNHDAMYWYRQDPGQGLRLIYYSQIVNDFQKGDIAEGYSVSREKKESFPLTVTSAQKNPTAFYLCASTRDRANYGYTFGSGTRLTVV.

This clone was seen a handful of times. J is TRBJ1-4 and V is TRBV4-3; TRBD1 might be the D (6 bases). The CDR3 is made up of 15 amino acids. The germline CDR1 and CDR2 sequences are LGHNA and YSLEER. The ends were cut back, 0 bases at V and 7 bases at J, with 12 bases in the middle. The CDR3 spells CASSQERGGSEKLFF. The CDR3 nucleotides are TGCGCCAGCAGCCAAGAACGGGGGGGCTCTGAAAAACTGTTTTTT.

This chain joins TRBV4-1 and TRBJ1-3; TRBD1 might be the D (6 bases). CDR3 length: 18 amino acids. V dropped 4 bases and J dropped 3 bases, with 22 bases sitting between them. From germline, CDR1 is MGHRA and CDR2 YSYEKL. Written as DNA, the CDR3 is TGCGCCAGCAGCCCACAGGGTTTGGGCCGTGGAGTTGGAAACACCATATATTTT. Translation: CASSPQGLGRGVGNTIYF.

The chain couples TRBV2 to TRBJ2-7; tentative D call: TRBD1 (5 bases). V was trimmed by 4 bases and J by 6 bases, leaving 7 bases between them. The germline V gene encodes CDR1 SNHLY and CDR2 FYNNEI. CDR3 size: 11 residues. CDR3 sequence (DNA): TGTGCCAGCAGTGCAGGGTTCGAGCAGTACGTC. Translating it yields CASSAGFEQYV.

This clone occurred once. This sequence joins TRBV4-1 and TRBJ1-4; 8 nucleotides match TRBD1. V lost 0 bases, J lost 8 bases, and 11 bases stayed unmatched. CDR3 size: 17 residues. Looked up from germline, CDR1 is MGHRA and CDR2 is YSYEKL. In DNA, the CDR3 is TGCGCCAGCAGCCAAGAAACGCGGACAGGGCTTGAAGAAAAACTGTTTTTT. Protein: CASSQETRTGLEEKLFF.

The J gene is TRBJ1-6, the V gene TRBV28; D perhaps matches TRBD1 (5 bases). CDR3 length: 14 amino acids. V lost 7 bases and J lost 8, with 15 bases in between. Germline values: CDR1 MDHEN, CDR2 SYDVKM. The CDR3 DNA sequence: TGTGCCAGCAATGCGGGACTGATAGATTCACCCCTCCACTTT. Translated: CASNAGLIDSPLHF.

The chain is built from TRBV19 and TRBJ2-5; 8 bases agree with TRBD1. Germline V gene data show CDR1 as LNHDA and CDR2 as SQIVND (reference sequence). This CDR3 is built from 15 residues. Trimming took 3 bases from V and 2 from J; bases not matched to a gene: 5. The CDR3, as DNA: TGTGCCAGTAGTATTCTGGGACAGGAGCAAGAGACCCAGTACTTC. Translated: CASSILGQEQETQYF.

In this sample, this clone turned up once. The gene calls are TRBV7-2 and TRBJ2-3, with TRBD2 matching over 13 bases. V dropped 5 bases and J dropped 5; count of bases not matched to a gene: 4. Germline V lookup: CDR1 SGHTA, CDR2 FQGNSA. There are 15 residues in the CDR3. For the CDR3, the DNA is TGTGCCAGCAGCCCTACTAGCGGGGGGGGAGATACGCAGTATTTT. It yields the protein CASSPTSGGGDTQYF.

The chain employs TRBV19 and TRBJ1-1; D not resolved. CDR1 is LNHDA, CDR2 SQIVND, per germline (reference sequence). The CDR3 consists of 14 residues. With 2 bases removed from V and 0 bases from J, the gap between germline ends came to 7 bases. The CDR3 DNA reads as TGTGCCAGTAGTATACGGCGGGTGAACACTGAAGCTTTCTTT. Its translation is CASSIRRVNTEAFF.

V gene TRBV6-5 combines with J gene TRBJ2-2; D gene ambiguous. This CDR3 spans 13 amino acids. Germline assignment: CDR1 MNHEY and CDR2 SVGAGI. Trimming pared 2 bases from V and 6 bases from J, leaving 7 bases between. The CDR3 reads CASSYRWSGELFF. The CDR3 nucleotides are TGTGCCAGCAGTTACCGGTGGTCCGGGGAGCTGTTTTTT.

The chain links TRBV2 to TRBJ2-5; the match to TRBD2 covers 11 bases. The CDR3 sequence is 15 residues long. Trimming at V came to 4 bases and at J to 7 bases, leaving 8 bases not matched to a gene. Per the germline V gene, CDR1 is SNHLY and CDR2 is FYNNEI. This CDR3 is CASSAQTSGEGTQYF. The CDR3 coding sequence is TGTGCCAGCAGTGCACAGACTAGCGGGGAGGGGACCCAGTACTTC.